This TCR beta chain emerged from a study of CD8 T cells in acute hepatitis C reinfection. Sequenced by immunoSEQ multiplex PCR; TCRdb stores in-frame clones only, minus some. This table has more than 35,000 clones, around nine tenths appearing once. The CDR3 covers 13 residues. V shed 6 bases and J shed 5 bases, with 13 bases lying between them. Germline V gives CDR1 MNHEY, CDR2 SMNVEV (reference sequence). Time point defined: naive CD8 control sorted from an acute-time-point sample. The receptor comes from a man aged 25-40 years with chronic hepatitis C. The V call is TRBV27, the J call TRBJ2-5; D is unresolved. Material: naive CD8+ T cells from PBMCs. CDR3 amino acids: CASSSMGEETQYF. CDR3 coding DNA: TGTGCCAGCAGCTCGATGGGTGAGGAGACCCAGTACTTC.